This record looks at one TCR beta chain sequence and its context. What it binds is unknown. Vbeta (60) and Jbeta (13) primers were used in the PCR. Only in-frame clones appear in the TCRdb table, and some are missing; sequencing was by immunoSEQ multiplex PCR. The table lists roughly 53,000 clones, with about 2.2% in the top ten. The data stem from a study of cytomegalovirus exposure and HLA in healthy donors. Notes on the study in general: Later, TCR association rates were found to vary by HLA locus, highest for DRB1 and lowest for HLA-C.

Germline CDR1 reads DFQATT; CDR2 reads SNEGSKA (reference sequence). The CDR3 covers 11 residues. Germline trimming cut 3 bases from V and 7 bases from J; bases unmatched to any gene: 2. The rearrangement uses TRBV20-1 and TRBJ1-1; 7 bases agree with TRBD1. What was sequenced was PBMCs. The clonotype comes from a female donor in good health and CMV-seronegative. In DNA, the CDR3 is TGCAGTGCTAGGACAGGGTTTGAAGCTTTCTTT. Residues: CSARTGFEAFF.